The text below deals with one TCR beta chain. Its specificity is unknown. This table comes from immunoSEQ multiplex PCR, and its TCRdb copy is limited to in-frame clones, with some not included. The sample holds approximately 50,000 clones; roughly four fifths are singletons and the top ten take about 3.2%. The record originates from a study of a mutant IDH1 vaccine in newly diagnosed glioma. Looking at the study overall: Earlier treatment was radiotherapy, temozolomide, or both, with most getting both.

Sample time point: week 47, end of study. All doses held 300 ug of mutant IDH1 20-mer peptide, with topical imiquimod. Across weeks 1, 3, 5, 7, 11, 15, 19 and 23, patients received a vaccination each time, eight in all. Donors' newly diagnosed IDH1-mutant WHO grade 3 or 4 astrocytomas lacked nuclear ATRX. Germline trimming cut 6 bases from V and 6 bases from J; bases unmatched to any gene: 9. This CDR3 has 14 amino acids. Germline-derived CDR1 and CDR2 are SQVTM and ANQGSEA. Study-wide points: Evidence of vaccine-induced immune responses was documented in approximately 93% of patients.

The chain combines TRBV29-1 with TRBJ2-1, with 9 bases lining up with TRBD1. This specimen consisted of PBMCs, obtained from a glioma patient whose treatment included an IDH1 peptide vaccine. The sequence derives from a woman in her fifties or sixties with glioma. CDR3 sequence: CSVVPGDRVNEQFF. For the CDR3, the DNA is TGCAGCGTGGTTCCCGGGGACAGGGTCAATGAGCAGTTCTTC.